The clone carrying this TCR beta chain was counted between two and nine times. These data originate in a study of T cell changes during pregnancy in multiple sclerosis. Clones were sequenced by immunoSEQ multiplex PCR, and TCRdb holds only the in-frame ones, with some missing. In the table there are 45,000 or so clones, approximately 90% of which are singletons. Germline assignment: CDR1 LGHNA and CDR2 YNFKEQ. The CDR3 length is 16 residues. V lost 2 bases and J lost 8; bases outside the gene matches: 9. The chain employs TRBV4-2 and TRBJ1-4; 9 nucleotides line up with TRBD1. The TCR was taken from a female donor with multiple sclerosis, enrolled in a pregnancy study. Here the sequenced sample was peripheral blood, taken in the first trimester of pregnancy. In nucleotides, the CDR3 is TGTGCCAGCAGCCAAAGAACAGGGGGCGAGAGCGAAAAACTGTTTTTT. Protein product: CASSQRTGGESEKLFF.